This T cell receptor (beta chain) was recorded in a study of technical replicates of blood from a handful of donors. Assay used: immunoSEQ multiplex PCR; TCRdb lists only in-frame clones, some missing. The data contain about 75,000 clones, around 97% of them singletons. Trimming took 2 bases from V and 6 from J, leaving 19 bases between them. CDR1 and CDR2 (germline): MNHEY, SMNVEV (reference sequence). The length of the CDR3 is 16 residues. The sample comprised T cells isolated from PBMCs. The gene calls are TRBV27 and TRBJ1-2, with no clear D. The sequence came from a human donor in good health. Here the CDR3 DNA reads TGTGCCAGCAGTTTAGTTCGGCGGGGTAGGGAGGATGGCTACACCTTC. Protein product: CASSLVRRGREDGYTF.